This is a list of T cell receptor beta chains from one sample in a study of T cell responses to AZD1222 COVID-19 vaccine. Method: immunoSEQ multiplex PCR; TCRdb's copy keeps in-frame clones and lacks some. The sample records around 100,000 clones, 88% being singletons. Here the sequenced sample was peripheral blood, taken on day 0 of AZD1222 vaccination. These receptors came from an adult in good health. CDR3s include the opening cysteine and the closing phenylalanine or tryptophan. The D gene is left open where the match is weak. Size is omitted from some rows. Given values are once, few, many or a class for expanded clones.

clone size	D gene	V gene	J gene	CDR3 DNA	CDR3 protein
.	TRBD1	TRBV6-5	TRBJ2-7	TGTGCCAGCAGTTATGATCTATGGACAGGGTACTACGAGCAGTACTTC	CASSYDLWTGYYEQYF
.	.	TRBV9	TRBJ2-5	TGTGCCAGCAGCGCCCTCCCGGTCCAGTGGGAGACCCAGTACTTC	CASSALPVQWETQYF
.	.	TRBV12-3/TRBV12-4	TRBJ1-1	TGTGCCAGCAGTTTATCAGGATCCACTGAAGCTTTCTTT	CASSLSGSTEAFF
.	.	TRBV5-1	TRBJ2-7	TGCGCCAGCAGCTTGCGGGACTCCTACGAGCAGTACTTC	CASSLRDSYEQYF
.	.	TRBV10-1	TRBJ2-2	TGCGCCAGCAGTGAGTCGATCAAACAGGGCGCACCCGGGGAGCTGTTTTTT	CASSESIKQGAPGELFF
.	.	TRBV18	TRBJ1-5	TGTGCCAGCTCACCACAGGGGGACCATCAGCCCCAGCATTTT	CASSPQGDHQPQHF
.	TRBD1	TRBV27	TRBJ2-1	TGTGCCAGCAGTTTCTCCGGGACAGGGGTCCGGGGGGAGCAGTTCTTC	CASSFSGTGVRGEQFF
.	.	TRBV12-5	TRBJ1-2	TGTGCTAGTGGTTTGGGTCTACCGCGCGGGGAGGACTACACCTTC	CASGLGLPRGEDYTF
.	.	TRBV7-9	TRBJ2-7	TGTGCCAGCAGCTTAGTCAGCTACGAGCAGTACTTC	CASSLVSYEQYF
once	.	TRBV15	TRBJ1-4	TGTGCCACCAGCAGAGATCCGACAGGAAAACTGTTTTTT	CATSRDPTGKLFF
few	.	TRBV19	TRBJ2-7	TGTGCCAGTAGTATGGGCGACTACGAGCAGTACTTC	CASSMGDYEQYF
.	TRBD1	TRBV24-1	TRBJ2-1	TGTGCCACCAGTGAAGGGACAGGGGGTTACAATGAGCAGTTCTTC	CATSEGTGGYNEQFF
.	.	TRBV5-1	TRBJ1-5	TGCGCCAGCAGCTTGGAGCCTAATCAGCCCCAGCATTTT	CASSLEPNQPQHF
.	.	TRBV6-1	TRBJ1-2	TGTGCCAGCAGTGAACTCTATGGCTACACCTTC	CASSELYGYTF
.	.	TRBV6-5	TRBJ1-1	TGTGCCAGCAGACCAGGACAGCCGAACACTGAAGCTTTCTTT	CASRPGQPNTEAFF
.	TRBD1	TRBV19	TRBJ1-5	TGTGCCACCCAGACAGGGGGAAATCAGCCCCAGCATTTT	CATQTGGNQPQHF
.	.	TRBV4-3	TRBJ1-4	TGCGCCAGCAGCCAAGATCATGGGGCTACTAATGAAAAACTGTTTTTT	CASSQDHGATNEKLFF
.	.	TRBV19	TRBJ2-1	TGTGCCAGTAGGACAGGCGGAACCGGGAATGAGCAGTTCTTC	CASRTGGTGNEQFF
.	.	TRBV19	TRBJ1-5	TGTGCCACCCTTGGGGTCCGGGGGGTAGGCAATCAGCCCCAGCATTTT	CATLGVRGVGNQPQHF
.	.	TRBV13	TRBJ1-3	TGTGCCAGCAGCTTAAAGGGTCGAGGAAACACCATATATTTT	CASSLKGRGNTIYF
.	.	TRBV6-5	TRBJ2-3	TGTGCCAGCAGTTCCGCCCAGGCGGGTGGGTTAGATACGCAGTATTTT	CASSSAQAGGLDTQYF
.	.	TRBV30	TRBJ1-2	TGTGCCAAACGGCACTATGGCTACACCTTC	CAKRHYGYTF
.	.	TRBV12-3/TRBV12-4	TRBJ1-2	TGTGCCAGCGGGCCGGACCCCAACTATGGCTACACCTTC	CASGPDPNYGYTF
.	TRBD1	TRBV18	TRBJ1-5	TGTGCCAGCTCACCGAGCGGACAGGGGAGCAATCAGCCCCAGCATTTT	CASSPSGQGSNQPQHF
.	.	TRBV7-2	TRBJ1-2	TGTGCCAGCAGCTTACGGGAAAAGAACTATGGCTACACCTTC	CASSLREKNYGYTF
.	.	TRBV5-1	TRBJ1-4	TGCGCCAGCAGCTCGAACCTAGGCCTTAGGGATGAAAAACTGTTTTTT	CASSSNLGLRDEKLFF
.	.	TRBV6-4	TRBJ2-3	TGTGCCAGCAGTGACGGCGTTGAAGGCACAGATACGCAGTATTTT	CASSDGVEGTDTQYF
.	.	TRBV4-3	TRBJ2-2	TGCGCCAGCAGCCCAAATCCCGGGCCGAACACCGGGGAGCTGTTTTTT	CASSPNPGPNTGELFF
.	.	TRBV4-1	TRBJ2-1	TGCGCCAGCAGCCAAGAATACAATGAGCAGTTCTTC	CASSQEYNEQFF
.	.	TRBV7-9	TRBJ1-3	TGTGCCAGCAGCCCCCAAATCTCTGGAAACACCATATATTTT	CASSPQISGNTIYF
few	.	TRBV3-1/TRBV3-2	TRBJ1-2	TGTGCCAGCAGTTCAGACAGGCGCGACTATGGCTACACCTTC	CASSSDRRDYGYTF
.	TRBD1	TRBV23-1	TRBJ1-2	TGCGCCAGCAGTGACCCAGGGGGTCCGCGATATGGCTACACCTTC	CASSDPGGPRYGYTF
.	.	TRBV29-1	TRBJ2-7	TGCAGCGTCGAGACGGCTGACTACGAGCAGTACTTC	CSVETADYEQYF
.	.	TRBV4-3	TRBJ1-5	TGCGCCAGCAGCCAAAGGACAGTTAGCAATCAGCCCCAGCATTTT	CASSQRTVSNQPQHF
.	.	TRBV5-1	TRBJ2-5	TGCGCCAGCAGCTTGGGCGGGACAGCTAAAGAGACCCAGTACTTC	CASSLGGTAKETQYF